These 4 T cell receptor beta chains were all obtained from the same sample, sequenced in a study of OX40 agonist ivuxolimab in advanced cancers. Assay: immunoSEQ multiplex PCR; the TCRdb copy retains only in-frame clones and omits some. Found here are 60,000 to 85,000 clones, 92% of them singletons; the top ten hold over 8.5%. Sequencing used CD4+ or CD8+ T cells sorted from blood, obtained in a trial of the OX40 agonist ivuxolimab. The receptors here all came from an adult with an advanced solid tumor such as melanoma, head and neck, liver or kidney cancer.

The CDR3 is CASSEPFTGENTEAFF. DNA for the CDR3: TGTGCCAGCAGCGAACCGTTTACAGGGGAGAACACTGAAGCTTTCTTT. The chain has TRBV13 and TRBJ1-1; 7 nucleotides line up with TRBD1. J lost 1 base, V lost 5 bases, and 10 bases had no gene match. Germline values: CDR1 PRHDT, CDR2 FYEKMQ (reference sequence). The CDR3 loop spans 16 amino acids.

This chain uses TRBV15 with TRBJ1-1; D might be TRBD1 (5 bases). CDR3 length: 19 amino acids. From germline, CDR1 is LNHNV and CDR2 YYDKDF (reference sequence). V lost 0 bases, J lost 0 bases, and 20 bases lay in between. DNA for the CDR3: TGTGCCACCAGCAGAGATTTGGCCGGGGCAAACAGGATGAACACTGAAGCTTTCTTT. It is translated as CATSRDLAGANRMNTEAFF.

The V gene is TRBV29-1, the J gene TRBJ1-2; D gene unclear. This CDR3 comprises 14 residues. V dropped 4 bases and J dropped 3 bases, with 15 bases sitting between them. Germline V lookup: CDR1 SQVTM, CDR2 ANQGSEA. The CDR3 loop is CSVVVPGHDYGYTF. CDR3 nucleotide sequence: TGCAGCGTTGTGGTTCCGGGTCACGACTATGGCTACACCTTC.

This clone was seen a single time. The chain has TRBV6-5 and TRBJ1-1; no clear D gene. In germline, CDR1 is MNHEY, CDR2 SVGAGI. Trimming removed 8 bases from V and 8 bases from J, with 12 bases in between. The CDR3 spans 11 residues. The CDR3 sequence: CASLQASEAFF. The CDR3 nucleotides are TGTGCCAGCCTCCAAGCTTCCGAAGCTTTCTTT.